These T cell receptor beta chains were read from a single sample in a study of vaccination effects on CD4 cells after COVID-19. Assay used: immunoSEQ multiplex PCR; TCRdb lists only in-frame clones, some missing. The table lists 20,000 to 25,000 clones, roughly 74% of them singletons. These receptors have no known antigen. Specimen: CD4+ T cells from PBMCs cultured with a peptide pool, collected before COVID-19 vaccination. Receptors were obtained from a human donor who had a prior SARS-CoV-2 infection. Each CDR3 is given with its conserved first and last residue. A D gene is named only where the DNA matches it firmly. Expanded clones get a size class; other rows say once, few or many, or leave the size out.

J gene	clone size	V gene	D gene	CDR3 DNA	CDR3 protein
TRBJ2-5	.	TRBV6-5	.	TGTGCCACCTCCCGGGGGGCCTGGGAGACCCAGTACTTC	CATSRGAWETQYF
TRBJ1-6	.	TRBV19	TRBD1	TGTGCCAGTAGTACCCTTCGGACAGGAACTAATTCACCCCTCCACTTT	CASSTLRTGTNSPLHF
TRBJ2-7	few	TRBV6-2/TRBV6-3	TRBD1	TGTGCCAGCAGCCGATACAGGGGACCCACCTACGAGCAGTACTTC	CASSRYRGPTYEQYF
TRBJ2-7	once	TRBV14	TRBD1	TGTGCCAGCAGCCAAGTTCACAGGGGGCCCTACGAGCAGTACTTC	CASSQVHRGPYEQYF
TRBJ2-1	.	TRBV7-2	.	TGTGCCAGCAGCAAGAGAAGGGATGAGCAGTTCTTC	CASSKRRDEQFF
TRBJ2-1	few	TRBV7-2	.	TGTGCCAGCAGCCAGGTGGAGGAGCAGTTCTTC	CASSQVEEQFF
TRBJ1-1	few	TRBV4-2	.	TGTGCCAGCAGCCAAGATTATGGAGGGAATGAAGCTTTCTTT	CASSQDYGGNEAFF
TRBJ1-3	medium-sized	TRBV7-9	.	TGTGCCAGCAGCTCACGGACGGGGGGAAACACCATATATTTT	CASSSRTGGNTIYF
TRBJ2-7	.	TRBV19	TRBD2	TGTGCCAGTAGTAGGTCGAGCGGGAACCACGAGCAGTACTTC	CASSRSSGNHEQYF
TRBJ1-2	.	TRBV5-1	TRBD1	TGCGCCAGCAGCTGGGAGGGACAGCCAGCCGGCTACACCTTC	CASSWEGQPAGYTF
TRBJ2-1	once	TRBV7-3	TRBD1	TGTGCCAGCAGCAAAGGGACAGGGTCCGGTGAGCAGTTCTTC	CASSKGTGSGEQFF
TRBJ2-1	few	TRBV5-4	TRBD2	TGTGCCAGCAGCTTGTCCGGACTAGCGGGGAACAATGAGCAGTTCTTC	CASSLSGLAGNNEQFF
TRBJ2-2	.	TRBV18	.	TGTGCCAGCTCAGGGGTCAGATCCAACACCGGGGAGCTGTTTTTT	CASSGVRSNTGELFF
TRBJ2-3	.	TRBV5-4	.	TGTGCCAGCAGCCCCACCCTCGCCGGCTCTAGCACAGATACGCAGTATTTT	CASSPTLAGSSTDTQYF
TRBJ2-2	few	TRBV11-3	.	TGTGCCAGCAGCAAAGACAGAACGACCGGGGAGCTGTTTTTT	CASSKDRTTGELFF
TRBJ2-3	.	TRBV4-2	TRBD1	TGTGCCAGCAGCCAACCACAGGGGGCGCGTATACATACGCAGTATTTT	CASSQPQGARIHTQYF
TRBJ2-7	few	TRBV2	TRBD1	TGTGCCAGCAGACCACAGGGGGGATTTGGTTACGAGCAGTACTTC	CASRPQGGFGYEQYF
TRBJ2-7	.	TRBV9	TRBD1	TGTGCCAGCAGCACCCGGACAGGGGGCGCGTACGAGCAGTACTTC	CASSTRTGGAYEQYF
TRBJ2-2	.	TRBV29-1	TRBD1	TGCAGCGTTAACCGGGACAGGAACACCGGGGAGCTGTTTTTT	CSVNRDRNTGELFF
TRBJ2-3	.	TRBV10-3	.	TGTGCCATCAGTGAACCGAGTCTAGTGAACACAGATACGCAGTATTTT	CAISEPSLVNTDTQYF
TRBJ2-2	.	TRBV5-4	TRBD2	TGTGCCAGCAGCCAGAGCGGGACTAGCGCCGGGGAGCTGTTTTTT	CASSQSGTSAGELFF
TRBJ2-7	.	TRBV24-1	.	TGTGCCACCAGTGATTCCGGGGGCGGGCTGGGCTCCTACGAGCAGTACTTC	CATSDSGGGLGSYEQYF
TRBJ2-5	once	TRBV7-2	.	TGTGCCAGCAGCCTAATTCTCTCCCAAGAGACCCAGTACTTC	CASSLILSQETQYF
TRBJ2-7	.	TRBV6-5	.	TGTGCCAGCAGTCTGACAGGCCGAACCTACGAGCAGTACTTC	CASSLTGRTYEQYF
TRBJ2-7	.	TRBV4-3	TRBD2	TGCGCCAGCAGCCCGAGAAGCGGGACCCCCTCCTACGAGCAGTACTTC	CASSPRSGTPSYEQYF
TRBJ1-5	.	TRBV19	.	TGTGCCAGTAGTCCAGGTCAAGACTATCAGCCCCAGCATTTT	CASSPGQDYQPQHF